This entry lists 6 T cell receptor beta chains sequenced from one sample in a study of graft-versus-host responses after intestinal transplantation. These receptors' antigens are unknown. Using immunoSEQ multiplex PCR, the repertoire was profiled, and TCRdb retains in-frame clones only, with some absent. The table includes about 36,000 clones, roughly 94% detected once. Sequences were derived from unstimulated CD4+ T cells sorted from spleen or lymph node cells, sampled before transplant. The receptor set was obtained from a human donor who was the organ donor for an intestinal transplant.

The chain links TRBV4-3 to TRBJ2-1, with TRBD2 matching 11 bases. From germline, CDR1 is LGHNA and CDR2 YSLEER. V gave up 2 bases and J gave up 10 bases; unmatched junction bases: 13. This CDR3 spans 17 amino acids. The chain's CDR3 is CASSQNFQGLAEREQFF. In DNA form, the CDR3 reads TGCGCCAGCAGCCAAAACTTTCAGGGACTAGCGGAACGGGAGCAGTTCTTC.

The chain uses TRBV6-5 and TRBJ2-1, with TRBD1 identical over 9 bases. The germline gives CDR1 MNHEY, CDR2 SVGAGI. The CDR3 has 15 residues. The ends lost 6 bases at V and 3 bases at J; junction bases unmatched: 6. The CDR3 is CASRAGTGIYNEQFF. The CDR3 DNA follows: TGTGCCAGCAGGGCAGGGACAGGGATCTACAATGAGCAGTTCTTC.

V is TRBV7-2 and J is TRBJ1-6, with a possible D match to TRBD1 (5 bases). Germline loops: CDR1 SGHTA, CDR2 FQGNSA. This CDR3 region has 16 residues. The germline V and J ends were trimmed by 0 bases and 4 bases, with 10 bases remaining between them. CDR3 in DNA: TGTGCCAGCAGCTTAGCGGGGACTGCATATAATTCACCCCTCCACTTT. It specifies CASSLAGTAYNSPLHF.

This rearrangement joins TRBV11-2 to TRBJ1-1; D remains ambiguous. Germline CDR1 and CDR2: SGHAT and FQNNGV. V lost 1 base to trimming and J lost 10 bases, with 13 bases between them. The length of the CDR3 is 13 residues. The CDR3 loop reads CASSLGLLAGAFF. The CDR3 DNA sequence: TGTGCCAGCAGCTTAGGGCTCCTAGCTGGAGCTTTCTTT.

J is TRBJ1-6 and V is TRBV5-1, with D possibly being TRBD1 (6 bases). Trimming stripped 3 bases from V and 8 bases from J, with 15 bases between. In germline, CDR1 is SGHRS, CDR2 YFSETQ. The CDR3 covers 15 residues. This chain's CDR3 is CASSSGGTPDSPLHF. The CDR3 DNA reads TGCGCCAGCAGCTCAGGAGGGACACCTGATTCACCCCTCCACTTT.

The gene calls are TRBV12-5 and TRBJ2-4; no firm D call. This CDR3 contains 11 residues. Looked up from germline, CDR1 is LGHNT and CDR2 is FRNRAP. The V end lost 3 bases, the J end lost 13 bases, and 10 bases lay between the germline ends. CDR3 bases: TGTGCTAGTGGTTTAATCGCCCCGCAGTACTTC. It codes for CASGLIAPQYF.